This passage covers 20 T cell receptor beta chains from one sample sequenced in a study of cytomegalovirus exposure and HLA in healthy donors. The PCR contained 60 Vbeta and 13 Jbeta primers. Assay used: immunoSEQ multiplex PCR; TCRdb lists only in-frame clones, some missing. The repertoire holds over 80,000 clones, with approximately 73% as singletons. The material sequenced was PBMCs. All receptors come from a man aged 35 to 55 in good health and CMV-seronegative.

This clone was detected a few times. DNA of the CDR3: TGCGCCAGCAGCCAACGCGCGATAGGACTAGCAGGGGAGACCCAGTACTTC. Protein product: CASSQRAIGLAGETQYF. V gene TRBV4-1 combines with J gene TRBJ2-5; 8 positions agree with TRBD2. The CDR3 runs 17 residues. Unmatched junction bases numbered 13, after V lost 2 bases and J lost 5 bases. The germline V gene has CDR1 MGHRA and CDR2 YSYEKL.

This clone was detected only once. The gene calls are TRBV5-1 and TRBJ2-5, with D possibly being TRBD2 (6 bases). V was clipped by 5 bases and J by 2 bases, with 13 bases between them. Germline V gene data show CDR1 as SGHRS and CDR2 as YFSETQ. This CDR3 is 14 amino acids long. The CDR3 DNA reads TGCGCCAGCAGTTATCTAGCGCCACAAGAGACCCAGTACTTC. Its translation: CASSYLAPQETQYF.

The V and J genes are TRBV9 and TRBJ1-6; 9 bases align to TRBD1. Unmatched junction bases numbered 8, after V lost 4 bases and J lost 9 bases. From germline, CDR1 is SGDLS and CDR2 YYNGEE. The CDR3 covers 15 residues. The CDR3 DNA reads as TGTGCCAGCAGCCCCCGGACAGGGGTTTCTTCACCCCTCCACTTT. This gives the protein CASSPRTGVSSPLHF.

Details on this clone: One end of the junction is discordant with germline, which a read error may explain. This sequence joins TRBV6-5 and TRBJ2-7; a weak D match, TRBD2 (6 bases). In germline, CDR1 is MNHEY, CDR2 SVGAGI. The CDR3 is 14 residues long. The CDR3 protein is CAISYGWGAYEQYF. The CDR3 nucleotides are TGTGCCATCAGTTACGGTTGGGGGGCCTACGAGCAGTACTTC.

This clone was seen only a few times. The rearrangement joins TRBV12-5 to TRBJ1-1, with D uncertain. V dropped 6 bases and J dropped 1 base, with 18 bases sitting between them. Germline V gene lookup returns CDR1 LGHNT and CDR2 FRNRAP. This CDR3 contains 16 residues. CDR3 residues: CASGPGGKFSNTEAFF. CDR3 DNA sequence: TGTGCTAGTGGGCCCGGAGGGAAATTTTCGAACACTGAAGCTTTCTTT.

This clone was seen more than once but under ten times. The chain recombines TRBV5-1 with TRBJ1-4; 7 bases agree with TRBD1. Trimming removed 2 bases from V and 1 base from J; junction bases left unmatched: 5. The CDR3 totals 16 residues. The germline V gene encodes CDR1 SGHRS and CDR2 YFSETQ. CDR3 coding DNA: TGCGCCAGCAGCTTTCAGGGGGTAGGAACTAATGAAAAACTGTTTTTT. Translating it yields CASSFQGVGTNEKLFF.

The rearrangement links TRBV29-1 to TRBJ1-4, with D perhaps TRBD1 (6 bases). The CDR3 extends over 13 amino acids. Germline V CDR1 and CDR2: SQVTM, ANQGSEA. V was cut by 7 bases and J by 6 bases, with 15 bases left in between. The CDR3 nucleotides are TGCAGCGGCCTAAATTACAGGGATGAAAAACTGTTTTTT. It translates to CSGLNYRDEKLFF.

The chain is built from TRBV4-3 and TRBJ2-3; 7 nucleotides agree with TRBD2. Germline CDR1 is LGHNA and CDR2 is YSLEER. This CDR3 has 15 amino acids. V was clipped by 3 bases and J by 2 bases; unmatched bases: 5. DNA of the CDR3: TGCGCCAGCAGCCACAGCGGGGCTTACACAGATACGCAGTATTTT. It is translated as CASSHSGAYTDTQYF.

V usage is TRBV5-6 and J usage is TRBJ1-1, with D possibly matching TRBD1 (5 bases). The V end lost 4 bases, the J end lost 11 bases, and 18 bases lay between the germline ends. This CDR3 has 13 amino acids. Looked up from germline, CDR1 is SGHDT and CDR2 is YYEEEE. Here the CDR3 DNA reads TGTGCCAGCAGCCGCGACACGGGGGGAGGCGCTTTCTTT. Encoded protein: CASSRDTGGGAFF.

The gene calls are TRBV5-4 and TRBJ2-1; TRBD2 agrees at 8 bases. Unmatched junction bases numbered 5, after V lost 4 bases and J lost 5 bases. The CDR3 runs to 14 residues. Germline lookup yields CDR1 SGHNT and CDR2 YYREEE (reference sequence). This chain's CDR3 is CASSHRGGNNEQFF. The CDR3 region has the DNA TGTGCCAGCAGCCACCGGGGGGGTAACAATGAGCAGTTCTTC.

This chain links TRBV5-6 with TRBJ1-4; D is ambiguous. The length of the CDR3 is 14 residues. Trimming cost V 2 bases and J 0 bases, with 5 bases left between them. Germline V lookup: CDR1 SGHDT, CDR2 YYEEEE. For the CDR3, the DNA is TGTGCCAGCAGCTTACAGACAACTAATGAAAAACTGTTTTTT. Translated, it gives CASSLQTTNEKLFF.

This sequence joins TRBV5-6 and TRBJ1-2, with 9 bases fitting TRBD1. Germline lookup yields CDR1 SGHDT and CDR2 YYEEEE. The CDR3 loop spans 16 amino acids. The V gene end was trimmed by 4 bases and the J gene end by 2 bases; junction bases not matched to a gene: 9. CDR3 sequence reads: CASSAGPGQGNYGYTF. The CDR3 DNA is TGTGCCAGCAGCGCCGGGCCGGGACAGGGAAACTATGGCTACACCTTC.

This sequence joins TRBV7-9 and TRBJ1-4; D uncertain. This CDR3 is built from 15 residues. Germline V CDR1 and CDR2: SEHNR, FQNEAQ (reference sequence). Trimming stripped 1 base from V and 5 bases from J, with 11 bases between. The CDR3 nucleotides are TGTGCCAGCAGCTTAGAACATCTTTCCAATGAAAAACTGTTTTTT. Amino acid sequence: CASSLEHLSNEKLFF.

This clone showed up just a few times. This chain uses TRBV5-4 with TRBJ2-2, with a weak D call TRBD2 (5 bases). The ends were cut back, 2 bases at V and 7 bases at J, with 12 bases in the middle. The germline V gene has CDR1 SGHNT and CDR2 YYREEE (reference sequence). The CDR3 is 14 residues long. The CDR3: CASSFGSRVGELFF. The CDR3 bases are TGTGCCAGCAGCTTCGGATCGCGGGTCGGGGAGCTGTTTTTT.

Only a few counts were recorded for this clone. The chain uses TRBV5-4 and TRBJ1-2, with TRBD1 matching 7 bases. J gave up 3 bases and V 3 bases, and 5 bases lay outside the gene matches. The CDR3 is 14 amino acids. From germline, CDR1 is SGHNT and CDR2 YYREEE (reference sequence). The CDR3: CASSYRQGDYGYTF. CDR3 in DNA: TGTGCCAGCAGCTACCGACAGGGCGACTATGGCTACACCTTC.

V usage is TRBV21-1 and J usage is TRBJ2-3; the table's TRBD1 call for D was not verified on the DNA. TRBV21-1 is given as a pseudogene. CDR3 size: 15 residues. DNA for the CDR3: TGTGCCAGCAGCGACAGGGGGTTAAGCACAGATACGCAGTATTTT. This codes for CASSDRGLSTDTQYF.

This chain uses TRBV4-3 with TRBJ2-3, with unresolved D. Germline-derived CDR1 and CDR2 are LGHNA and YSLEER. The CDR3 loop spans 16 amino acids. V shed 1 base and J shed 0 bases, with 11 bases lying between them. DNA of the CDR3: TGCGCCAGCAGCCAAGCGGGTGTATATAGCACAGATACGCAGTATTTT. It translates to CASSQAGVYSTDTQYF.

V usage is TRBV28 and J usage is TRBJ2-7; TRBD1 aligns across 7 bases. This CDR3 is built from 15 residues. Germline CDR1 and CDR2: MDHEN and SYDVKM. J lost 6 bases, V lost 5 bases, and 13 bases had no gene match. The CDR3 reads CASSQPDRATSEQYF. CDR3 nucleotides: TGTGCCAGCAGTCAACCTGACAGGGCCACTAGCGAGCAGTACTTC. The entire variable domain, with the rest obtained from reference TRBV28 and TRBJ2-7, is as follows: DVKVTQSSRYLVKRTGEKVFLECVQDMDHENMFWYRQDPGLGLRLIYFSYDVKMKEKGDIPEGYSVSREKKERFSLILESASTNQTSMYLCASSQPDRATSEQYFGPGTRLTVT.

This sequence joins TRBV14 and TRBJ1-2; D call uncertain. Deletions cut 1 base from V and 4 bases from J, with 13 bases between. Germline CDR1 SGHDN, CDR2 FVKESK. CDR3 length: 15 residues. The CDR3 loop is CASSQGRGSGYGYTF. Written as DNA, the CDR3 is TGTGCCAGCAGCCAAGGCCGGGGTAGTGGCTATGGCTACACCTTC. Supplemented by reference TRBV14 and TRBJ1-2, the full variable domain reads EAGVTQFPSHSVIEKGQTVTLRCDPISGHDNLYWYRRVMGKEIKFLLHFVKESKQDESGMPNNRFLAERTGGTYSTLKVQPAELEDSGVYFCASSQGRGSGYGYTFGSGTRLTVV.

Many counts were recorded for this clone. The rearrangement uses TRBV5-5 and TRBJ2-1, with D possibly matching TRBD1 (5 bases). The CDR3 consists of 15 residues. In germline, CDR1 is SGHKS, CDR2 YYEKEE (reference sequence). The ends were cut back, 4 bases at V and 5 bases at J, with 16 bases in the middle. DNA of the CDR3: TGTGCCAGCAGCGTGGCCCCCCAGGGAAACAATGAGCAGTTCTTC. It specifies CASSVAPQGNNEQFF.